The 17 T cell receptor beta chains given below trace back to one sample, sequenced in a study of blood T cells in healthy people across ages. A second PCR, run for about 7 to 11 cycles, used a sample-barcoded 5' primer plus a J-beta primer mix. In TCRdb, the 5' RACE reads were re-called with MiXCR into one record per CDR3 protein. Here the sample spans fewer than 950,000 distinct CDR3 sequences, 53% being singletons. Sequencing input: blood. These receptors came from a man of 80 years or more in good health.

The V gene is TRBV7-9, the J gene TRBJ1-6; D uncertain. The V end lost 3 bases, the J end lost 9 bases, and 6 bases lay between the germline ends. This CDR3 region has 12 residues. The germline V gene encodes CDR1 SEHNR and CDR2 FQNEAQ (reference sequence). The CDR3 region has the DNA TGTGCCAGCAGCTTGGATATTTCACCCCTCCACTTT. Its protein is CASSLDISPLHF.

V usage is TRBV5-1 and J usage is TRBJ2-1; TRBD2 agrees at 9 bases. The V gene's germline CDR1 is SGHRS and CDR2 YFSETQ. J was trimmed by 5 bases and V by 4 bases; bases with no gene match: 7. The CDR3 is 15 amino acids. In DNA form, the CDR3 reads TGCGCCAGCAGCGTTCCGACTAGCGGACACAATGAGCAGTTCTTC. It specifies CASSVPTSGHNEQFF.

This clonotype has more than one count but fewer than ten. V usage is TRBV7-2 and J usage is TRBJ2-3, with D maybe TRBD2 (6 bases). Germline-derived CDR1 and CDR2 are SGHTA and FQGNSA. This CDR3 is 15 amino acids long. V lost 4 bases and J lost 14, with 25 bases in between. This chain's CDR3 is CASSSVGEAHRYAYF. Here the CDR3 DNA reads TGTGCCAGCAGCTCTGTGGGGGAGGCTCACAGATACGCGTATTTT.

In this sample, this clonotype turned up once. The V gene is TRBV4-1, the J gene TRBJ2-3; the D gene is possibly TRBD1 (6 bases). The germline V and J ends were trimmed by 2 bases and 0 bases, with 15 bases remaining between them. Germline V gene lookup returns CDR1 MGHRA and CDR2 YSYEKL. The CDR3 totals 17 residues. CDR3 sequence reads: CASSQLPGVASTDTQYF. CDR3 DNA: TGCGCCAGCAGCCAACTCCCAGGGGTAGCTAGCACAGATACGCAGTATTTT.

This clonotype has a single count. Relative to the germline gene, one junction end is altered; a read error may explain this. CDR3 in amino acids: CTSSARGVGTSGRSTDTQYF. CDR3 DNA: TGTACCAGCAGCGCGAGGGGTGTTGGGACTAGCGGCCGAAGCACAGATACGCAGTATTTT. The rearrangement links TRBV9 to TRBJ2-3; 11 nucleotides agree with TRBD2. The germline CDR1 and CDR2 sequences are SGDLS and YYNGEE. The CDR3 consists of 20 residues.

This chain uses TRBV7-9 with TRBJ2-1, with D perhaps TRBD2 (6 bases). V lost 1 base to trimming and J lost 5 bases, with 15 bases between them. CDR3 length equals 16 residues. Germline V gene lookup returns CDR1 SEHNR and CDR2 FQNEAQ (reference sequence). CDR3 protein: CASSLGGLPQNNEQFF. CDR3 nucleotide sequence: TGTGCCAGCAGCTTAGGGGGACTCCCCCAGAACAATGAGCAGTTCTTC.

V and J are TRBV29-1 and TRBJ2-1; the D call may be TRBD1 or TRBD2 (5 bases each). The J call may be faulty, since TRBJ2-7 better matches the DNA end. The CDR3 contains 15 residues. Germline V lookup: CDR1 SQVTM, CDR2 ANQGSEA. This CDR3 is CSVLSPGASYNEQYF. CDR3 nucleotides: TGCAGCGTCCTCTCGCCCGGGGCATCCTACAATGAGCAGTACTTC.

This chain links TRBV23-1 with TRBJ2-3; 8 bases align to TRBD1. TRBV23-1 is an ORF, and what it does is uncertain. This CDR3 contains 14 residues. V was clipped by 4 bases and J by 14 bases; unmatched bases: 14. CDR3: CASSLRGPHRYAYF. The CDR3 DNA is TGCGCCAGCAGTCTCAGGGGGCCGCACAGATACGCGTATTTT.

This clonotype was recorded a few times. The V call is TRBV6-6, the J call TRBJ2-6; 8 nucleotides line up with TRBD1. CDR1 is MNHNY and CDR2 is SVGAGI in the germline V gene (reference sequence). With 5 bases clipped from V and 2 bases from J, the junction kept 5 bases outside the gene matches. CDR3 size: 16 residues. For the CDR3, the DNA is TGTGCCAGCAGTCAAGGACAGGGCGCTGGGGCCAACGTCCTGACTTTC. The encoded protein is CASSQGQGAGANVLTF.

This chain links TRBV11-2 with TRBJ1-5; TRBD1 aligns across 7 bases. CDR3 length: 16 amino acids. Germline V CDR1 and CDR2: SGHAT, FQNNGV. V lost 6 bases, J lost 4 bases, and 12 bases stayed unmatched. Written as DNA, the CDR3 is TGTGCCAGCAGTCTCCGGGACAGCGGGCCGAATCAGCCCCAGCATTTT. This translates into CASSLRDSGPNQPQHF.

The chain employs TRBV12-3 or TRBV12-4 and TRBJ2-5; D ambiguous. The end of the DNA fits TRBJ2-7 better, so the J call may be wrong. The CDR3 has 13 residues. CDR3 nucleotide sequence: TGTGCCAGCAGTTTGAGTCAGGTTGCCGAGCAGTACTTC. Translating gives CASSLSQVAEQYF.

This sequence joins TRBV3-1 and TRBJ2-1, with a tentative D call TRBD1 (6 bases). Looked up from germline, CDR1 is LGHDT and CDR2 is YNNKEL (reference sequence). V was cut by 4 bases and J by 7 bases, with 11 bases left in between. This CDR3 spans 13 amino acids. This CDR3 reads CASSLHRANEQFF. The CDR3 DNA follows: TGTGCCAGCAGCCTCCACAGGGCTAATGAGCAGTTCTTC.

V is TRBV12-3 or TRBV12-4 and J is TRBJ1-2; the D gene is possibly TRBD1 (6 bases). V lost 4 bases, J lost 3 bases, and 15 bases lay in between. The CDR3 is made up of 15 amino acids. The CDR3 protein is CASSSSPGADYGYTF. CDR3 in DNA: TGTGCCAGCAGTTCCTCTCCAGGGGCGGACTATGGCTACACCTTC.

The V and J genes are TRBV9 and TRBJ2-1, with 8 bases matching TRBD2. Germline values: CDR1 SGDLS, CDR2 YYNGEE. Unmatched junction bases numbered 5, after V lost 0 bases and J lost 0 bases. The CDR3 runs to 17 residues. In DNA, the CDR3 is TGTGCCAGCAGCGTAGCGACTAGCGCGAGCTCCTACAATGAGCAGTTCTTC. Its translation: CASSVATSASSYNEQFF.

J is TRBJ2-1 and V is TRBV2, with no clear D. The CDR3 is 10 residues long. V gave up 5 bases and J gave up 7 bases, with 3 bases separating them. Looked up from germline, CDR1 is SNHLY and CDR2 is FYNNEI. The chain's CDR3 is CASSQNEQFF. The CDR3 nucleotides are TGTGCCAGCAGTCAAAATGAGCAGTTCTTC.

The chain combines TRBV7-9 with TRBJ2-5; possibly TRBD1 for D (6 bases). The CDR3 length is 15 residues. The V and J ends lost 0 bases and 4 bases respectively, with 12 bases between them. The germline V gene encodes CDR1 SEHNR and CDR2 FQNEAQ (reference sequence). The CDR3 spells CASSLALQGRETQYF. CDR3 coding DNA: TGTGCCAGCAGCTTAGCCCTTCAGGGGCGAGAGACCCAGTACTTC.

Turning to this clonotype: A junction end diverges from the germline sequence, so it may reflect a read error. The V call is TRBV12-3 or TRBV12-4, the J call TRBJ2-4; no firm D call. The CDR3 covers 13 residues. This CDR3 reads CASSVASVGEQYF. The CDR3 DNA reads as TGTGCCAGCAGTGTAGCCAGCGTGGGTGAGCAGTACTTC.